The clone carrying this T cell receptor beta chain showed up many times. Its antigen is unknown. This record comes from a study of human T cells and chemical hapten exposure. Overall study results and limits: With patch test score, the counts of PT1 expanded TCRs showed a positive correlation.

Time point of the sample: pre-sensitization, week 0. Regarding treatment: therapeutic diphenylcyclopropenone sensitization with weekly scalp DPC. In every case, blood was obtained before the patch test was applied. Total RNA extraction was carried out from unfractionated whole blood. The study used a library that attached unique molecular identifiers to individual cDNA molecules. One entry per CDR3 protein results from TCRdb running MiXCR on the RACE reads. The sample shows around 330,000 distinct CDR3 sequences, roughly 6% of them seen only once. The source is a woman aged 18-29 years with alopecia areata. Some clones in this sample may be carry-over from other donors' samples. The source material was whole blood, sampled in connection with sensitization to the hapten diphenylcyclopropenone (DPC).

CDR3 nucleotide sequence: TGTGCCACCCGGACCTCGAACACTGAAGCTTTCTTT. It specifies CATRTSNTEAFF. The gene calls are TRBV6-5 and TRBJ1-1; no firm D call. The CDR3 has 12 amino acids. Trimming removed 10 bases at V and 1 base at J, with 10 bases between. The V gene's germline CDR1 is MNHEY and CDR2 SVGAGI.